This is a list of T cell receptor beta chains from one sample in a study of blood T cell repertoires in COVID-19. TCRdb keeps only in-frame clones here, not all; method: immunoSEQ multiplex PCR. This sample has approximately 280,000 clones, with roughly 89% found just once. Sequenced input: peripheral blood. These receptors all stem from a man in his fifties or sixties with acute or convalescent COVID-19. Each CDR3 is given with its conserved first and last residue. D genes are given only for firm matches. Clone size appears in some rows only: once, few, many, or a class for an expanded clone.

TRBV4-2	NA	TRBD2	TRBJ2-7	CASSQGSGDYEQYF	TGTGCCAGCAGCCAAGGCAGCGGGGATTACGAGCAGTACTTC
TRBV7-6	NA	TRBD1	TRBJ2-7	CASTPGTGYEQYF	TGTGCCAGCACCCCTGGGACAGGTTACGAGCAGTACTTC
TRBV5-1	few	NA	TRBJ2-3	CASSVLGSTDTQYF	TGCGCCAGCAGCGTCCTCGGGAGCACAGATACGCAGTATTTT
TRBV11-2	NA	TRBD1	TRBJ1-4	CASSWDRDEKLFF	TGTGCCAGCAGCTGGGACAGGGATGAAAAACTGTTTTTT
TRBV18	NA	NA	TRBJ2-2	CASSPRWQNTGELFF	TGTGCCAGCTCACCAAGATGGCAGAACACCGGGGAGCTGTTTTTT
TRBV7-6	NA	NA	TRBJ1-6	CASSPKGGSSYNSPLHF	TGTGCCAGCAGCCCAAAGGGGGGGAGCTCCTATAATTCACCCCTCCACTTT
TRBV3-1/TRBV3-2	NA	NA	TRBJ1-2	CASSQENPWGRSTYGYTF	TGTGCCAGCAGCCAAGAGAATCCTTGGGGGCGTAGTACCTATGGCTACACCTTC
TRBV9	NA	TRBD1	TRBJ1-6	CASSATGASSYNSPLHF	TGTGCCAGCAGCGCTACAGGGGCGAGCTCCTATAATTCACCCCTCCACTTT
TRBV19	NA	NA	TRBJ2-7	CASSRDREAYEQYF	TGTGCCAGTAGTCGCGACAGGGAGGCATACGAGCAGTACTTC
TRBV3-1/TRBV3-2	NA	NA	TRBJ2-3	CASSQREDTQYF	TGTGCCAGCAGCCAAAGAGAGGATACGCAGTATTTT
TRBV18	NA	NA	TRBJ2-7	CASSPQTHGEQYF	TGTGCCAGCTCACCACAGACCCACGGGGAGCAGTACTTC
TRBV5-6	NA	TRBD1	TRBJ2-2	CASTVYRGSDTGELFF	TGTGCCAGCACTGTCTACAGGGGGTCGGACACCGGGGAGCTGTTTTTT
TRBV2	once	NA	TRBJ1-5	CASSGQGTQPQHF	TGTGCCAGCAGTGGCCAGGGGACTCAGCCCCAGCATTTT
TRBV12-3/TRBV12-4	NA	TRBD1	TRBJ1-2	CASSQGTGNGYTF	TGTGCCAGCAGTCAGGGGACAGGGAATGGCTACACCTTC
TRBV11-1	NA	NA	TRBJ2-1	CASSPQGPNEQFF	TGTGCCAGCAGCCCACAGGGACCCAATGAGCAGTTCTTC
TRBV3-1/TRBV3-2	NA	NA	TRBJ1-2	CASRDSPNYGYTF	TGTGCCAGTCGGGACTCTCCTAACTATGGCTACACCTTC
TRBV7-9	once	NA	TRBJ1-2	CASSLRGTPTGYTF	TGTGCCAGCAGCTTAAGGGGAACTCCAACTGGCTACACCTTC